The 26 T cell receptor beta chains reported below all come from one sample, sequenced in a study of neurological immune-mediated disorders. MiXCR, run by TCRdb on the 5' RACE reads, gives a single entry per CDR3 protein. The data contain about 45,000 distinct CDR3 sequences, roughly 14% of them singletons. Time point of the sample: longitudinal time-point 3. Source material: PBMCs. These receptor sequences come from a man aged 25 to 40 in good health.

This clonotype was counted ten times or more. The chain has TRBV5-5 and TRBJ2-5, with 10 bases aligning to TRBD2. The CDR3 length is 17 residues. Trimming removed 0 bases from V and 5 bases from J; junction bases left unmatched: 10. The germline CDR1 and CDR2 sequences are SGHKS and YYEKEE (reference sequence). CDR3 sequence (DNA): TGTGCCAGCAGCTTGGTGACCACTAGCGGGATGGAGGAGACCCAGTACTTC. It translates to CASSLVTTSGMEETQYF. Filled out from reference TRBV5-5 and TRBJ2-5, the complete variable domain reads DAGVTQSPTHLIKTRGQQVTLRCSPISGHKSVSWYQQVLGQGPQFIFQYYEKEERGRGNFPDRFSARQFPNYSSELNVNALLLGDSALYLCASSLVTTSGMEETQYFGPGTRLLVL.

This clonotype has ten or more counts. The V call is TRBV3-1, the J call TRBJ1-1; D may be TRBD1 (5 bases). The germline V gene has CDR1 LGHDT and CDR2 YNNKEL (reference sequence). The CDR3 extends over 16 amino acids. Trimming removed 3 bases from V and 5 bases from J, with 19 bases in between. CDR3 coding DNA: TGTGCCAGCAGCCAGAAGTCCGGGACGATCGCGACTGAAGCTTTCTTT. Protein product: CASSQKSGTIATEAFF.

This clonotype has at least ten counts. The chain has TRBV18 and TRBJ2-7; D is unclear. The germline V gene has CDR1 KGHSH and CDR2 LQKENI. This CDR3 is 14 amino acids long. Trimming left V 3 bases short and J 2 bases short, with 11 bases between. CDR3 sequence: CASSPAGLPYEQYF. The CDR3 nucleotides read TGTGCCAGCTCACCCGCCGGGCTTCCCTACGAGCAGTACTTC.

This clonotype showed up many times. V is TRBV20-1 and J is TRBJ2-7; the match to TRBD2 covers 8 bases. V lost 5 bases and J lost 7; bases outside the gene matches: 1. Per germline, CDR1 DFQATT and CDR2 SNEGSKA (reference sequence). CDR3 length equals 10 residues. The CDR3 spells CSARGGEQYF. The CDR3 bases are TGCAGTGCTCGGGGGGGAGAGCAGTACTTC.

This clonotype was observed at least ten times. The chain joins TRBV5-5 to TRBJ1-1, with D perhaps TRBD1 (6 bases). From germline, CDR1 is SGHKS and CDR2 YYEKEE (reference sequence). V was trimmed by 1 base and J by 2 bases, leaving 9 bases between them. This CDR3 is built from 14 residues. The CDR3 nucleotides are TGTGCCAGCAGCTTGTCGGGGGGCAACACTGAAGCTTTCTTT. Translating it yields CASSLSGGNTEAFF.

This clonotype appeared many times. J is TRBJ2-3 and V is TRBV6-6; 10 bases map to TRBD2. There are 13 residues in the CDR3. Trimming removed 11 bases from V and 5 bases from J; junction bases left unmatched: 7. Germline V gene sequence: CDR1 MNHNY, CDR2 SVGAGI (reference sequence). CDR3 sequence reads: CASSGRARDTQYF. CDR3 bases: TGTGCCTCGAGCGGGAGGGCCAGAGATACGCAGTATTTT.

In its sample, this clonotype was seen a few times. This chain links TRBV7-3 with TRBJ2-3, with D uncertain. This CDR3 comprises 13 residues. The germline V and J ends were trimmed by 5 bases and 3 bases, with 9 bases remaining between them. In germline, CDR1 is SGHTA, CDR2 FQGTGA. The CDR3 DNA sequence: TGTGCCAGCAGCCCGAGGTTGACAGATACGCAGTATTTT. Translation: CASSPRLTDTQYF.

This clonotype was detected many times. V and J are TRBV5-1 and TRBJ2-3; 10 bases align to TRBD1. The CDR3 is made up of 14 amino acids. J lost 4 bases, V lost 3 bases, and 2 bases had no gene match. The germline gives CDR1 SGHRS, CDR2 YFSETQ. The CDR3 protein is CASSSGQGADTQYF. CDR3 bases: TGCGCCAGCAGCTCCGGACAGGGGGCAGATACGCAGTATTTT.

This clonotype was found a few times. This chain joins TRBV30 and TRBJ2-3; D might be TRBD2 (5 bases). The CDR3 totals 15 residues. The germline V gene encodes CDR1 GTSNPN and CDR2 SVGIG (reference sequence). Deletions cut 4 bases from V and 5 bases from J, with 19 bases between. CDR3 protein: CAWNQDSRGVDTQYF. CDR3 nucleotide sequence: TGTGCCTGGAATCAGGATTCTCGGGGTGTAGATACGCAGTATTTT.

Points on this clonotype: This may arise from a read error, as a much more abundant clone is one base away. The CDR3 end shows no conserved phenylalanine or tryptophan, and so a read error is likely. The chain combines TRBV5-5 with TRBJ2-7, with 12 bases lining up with TRBD1. Germline V gives CDR1 SGHKS, CDR2 YYEKEE (reference sequence). The length of the CDR3 is 15 residues. V lost 5 bases and J lost 2; bases outside the gene matches: 5. CDR3 in DNA: TGTGCCAGCAGGCGAGGGACAGGGGGCACCTACGAGCAGTACTCC. Translated, it gives CASRRGTGGTYEQYS.

This clonotype came up many times. The rearrangement joins TRBV20-1 to TRBJ2-1, with a weak D call TRBD2 (6 bases). CDR1 and CDR2 (germline): DFQATT, SNEGSKA (reference sequence). V shed 5 bases and J shed 4 bases, with 21 bases lying between them. The CDR3 covers 16 residues. The DNA of the CDR3 is TGCAGTGCTCCCTCGAGTTTGCGGGACTTTTACAATGAGCAGTTCTTC. This sequence encodes CSAPSSLRDFYNEQFF.

This clonotype was picked up many times. The rearrangement joins TRBV9 to TRBJ2-2; tentative D call: TRBD2 (7 bases). CDR1 SGDLS and CDR2 YYNGEE come from the germline V gene. The CDR3 has 18 residues. Trimming cost V 3 bases and J 1 base, with 19 bases left between them. The CDR3 region is CASSAFGGQAGNTGELFF. The CDR3 coding sequence is TGTGCCAGCAGCGCCTTCGGGGGGCAGGCTGGGAACACCGGGGAGCTGTTTTTT.

This clonotype was observed many times. The chain combines TRBV24-1 with TRBJ2-5, with D perhaps TRBD1 (5 bases). CDR1 and CDR2 from the germline V gene are KGHDR and SFDVKD. The ends were cut back, 3 bases at V and 3 bases at J, with 10 bases in the middle. This CDR3 spans 14 amino acids. As DNA, the CDR3 is TGTGCCACCAGTGATACCAGGGCAGAAGAGACCCAGTACTTC. It yields the protein CATSDTRAEETQYF.

This clonotype was detected ten times or more. The rearrangement uses TRBV5-1 and TRBJ2-3, with TRBD2 identical over 9 bases. Trimming cost V 4 bases and J 13 bases; bases outside gene matches: 13. The CDR3 consists of 14 residues. The germline V gene encodes CDR1 SGHRS and CDR2 YFSETQ. CDR3 nucleotides: TGCGCCAGCAGCCTGGGAGAGGGACTAGCACAGGAGTATTTT. It encodes CASSLGEGLAQEYF.

This clonotype was counted only a few times. The genes are TRBV19 and TRBJ1-1, with TRBD1 matching 7 bases. V lost 8 bases, J lost 0 bases, and 3 bases stayed unmatched. The CDR3 totals 13 residues. Germline V gene lookup returns CDR1 LNHDA and CDR2 SQIVND (reference sequence). The CDR3 sequence: CASGDRLNTEAFF. Here the CDR3 DNA reads TGTGCCAGTGGGGACAGACTGAACACTGAAGCTTTCTTT.

This clonotype was seen ten or more times. This chain links TRBV7-9 with TRBJ1-5, with D unclear. Trimming pared 1 base from V and 1 base from J, leaving 8 bases between. This CDR3 region has 15 residues. CDR1 and CDR2 (germline): SEHNR, FQNEAQ (reference sequence). The CDR3 is CASSLEAGSNQPQHF. CDR3 bases: TGTGCCAGCAGCTTAGAGGCAGGAAGCAATCAGCCCCAGCATTTT.

This clonotype was seen many times. The chain is built from TRBV20-1 and TRBJ1-5; the D gene is possibly TRBD1 (5 bases). Between the trimmed V and J ends, which lost 5 bases and 4 bases, there was a span of 24 bases. This CDR3 spans 17 amino acids. In germline, CDR1 is DFQATT, CDR2 SNEGSKA (reference sequence). CDR3 protein: CSARSPPGGLENQPQHF. DNA for the CDR3: TGCAGTGCTCGAAGCCCCCCGGGGGGGTTGGAGAATCAGCCCCAGCATTTT.

This clonotype is a singleton in its sample. The chain joins TRBV6-2 or TRBV6-3 to TRBJ2-5, with D maybe TRBD1 (7 bases). The CDR3 totals 14 residues. V shed 6 bases and J shed 5 bases, with 16 bases lying between them. Germline CDR1 MNHEY, CDR2 SVGEGT. CDR3 bases: TGTGCCAGCAGCCAAGCAGGGGGGTGGGAGACCCAGTACTTC. Its protein is CASSQAGGWETQYF.

This clonotype was counted ten times or more. The genes are TRBV10-3 and TRBJ2-1, with TRBD2 matching 7 bases. There are 14 residues in the CDR3. V lost 10 bases, J lost 1 base, and 7 bases stayed unmatched. Per the germline V gene, CDR1 is ENHRY and CDR2 is SYGVKD. The CDR3 reads CATKAGMSYNEQFF. CDR3 coding DNA: TGTGCCACCAAAGCGGGAATGTCCTACAATGAGCAGTTCTTC.

The sample holds many counts of this clonotype. This chain connects TRBV20-1 to TRBJ2-3; D perhaps matches TRBD2 (6 bases). Deletions cut 3 bases from V and 3 bases from J, with 16 bases between. CDR1 and CDR2 from the germline V gene are DFQATT and SNEGSKA (reference sequence). The CDR3 is 15 amino acids. The DNA for the CDR3 is TGCAGTGCTAGGAGGGCGGGGAGTCGTACAGATACGCAGTATTTT. Residues: CSARRAGSRTDTQYF.

The chain links TRBV10-3 to TRBJ2-1, with a possible D match to TRBD1 (5 bases). The DNA end lines up better with TRBJ2-5; the J call may be wrong. The CDR3 consists of 14 residues. CDR1 ENHRY and CDR2 SYGVKD come from the germline V gene. The CDR3 loop reads CAISESLPGETQYF. The DNA for the CDR3 is TGTGCCATCAGTGAGTCACTCCCAGGGGAGACCCAGTACTTC.

Worth noting for this clonotype: The germline gene is not matched at one end of the junction; a read error may be the cause. This chain joins TRBV9 and TRBJ2-7; possibly TRBD1 or TRBD2 for D (5 bases each). CDR1 is SGDLS and CDR2 is YYNGEE in the germline V gene. This CDR3 is built from 13 residues. CDR3 nucleotides: TGTGCCAGCAGCATAGATCTCGGGGACGATCAGTACTTC. Encoded protein: CASSIDLGDDQYF. The full variable domain, rest sourced from reference TRBV9 and TRBJ2-7, is DSGVTQTPKHLITATGQRVTLRCSPRSGDLSVYWYQQSLDQGLQFLIQYYNGEERAKGNILERFSAQQFPDLHSELNLSSLELGDSALYFCASSIDLGDDQYFGPGTRLTVT.

The chain is built from TRBV11-2 and TRBJ2-1; 7 bases line up with TRBD2. CDR3 length: 18 residues. Germline V gene sequence: CDR1 SGHAT, CDR2 FQNNGV. J was trimmed by 6 bases and V by 1 base; bases with no gene match: 15. The CDR3 DNA is TGTGCCAGCAGCTTAGCCCACCCTGAGGGGAGGGTAGGCAATGAGCAGTTCTTC. This sequence encodes CASSLAHPEGRVGNEQFF.

This clonotype was seen at least ten times. In nucleotides, the CDR3 is TGCGCCAGCAGCTTGAAGCAGGGGGTGAACACTGAAGCTTTCTTT. Its translation: CASSLKQGVNTEAFF. The genes are TRBV5-1 and TRBJ1-1; 7 nucleotides align to TRBD1. The CDR3 length is 15 residues. The V segment lost 1 base and the J segment 0 bases; nucleotides outside the gene matches: 3. Germline lookup yields CDR1 SGHRS and CDR2 YFSETQ.

Comments on this clonotype: This may come from a read error, since a much larger clone is one base off. The J gene is TRBJ1-5, the V gene TRBV30, with 7 bases lining up with TRBD1. The germline CDR1 and CDR2 sequences are GTSNPN and SVGIG (reference sequence). The J segment lost 4 bases and the V segment lost 1 base, leaving 1 base of the junction unmatched. The CDR3 totals 13 residues. The CDR3 DNA is TGTGCCTGGAGTGGGGACAGAAATCAGCCCCAGCATTTT. It yields the protein CAWSGDRNQPQHF.

The CDR3 loop is CASSLAVTASGSLGNTQYF. For the CDR3, the DNA is TGCGCCAGCAGCTTGGCCGTGACAGCTAGCGGGAGTTTGGGAAATACGCAGTATTTT. The chain has TRBV5-1 and TRBJ2-3; TRBD2 agrees at 10 bases. Trimming cost V 0 bases and J 7 bases; bases outside gene matches: 17. CDR1 is SGHRS and CDR2 is YFSETQ in the germline V gene. This CDR3 is built from 19 residues.